This T cell receptor (beta chain) was identified in a study of blood T cell repertoires in COVID-19. Sequencing was performed with immunoSEQ multiplex PCR; in TCRdb, only in-frame clones are kept and a portion is missing. The profile covers over 350,000 clones, with nearly 90% appearing a single time and about 2% taken by the ten largest. The length of the CDR3 is 15 residues. J gave up 2 bases and V 2 bases, and 3 bases lay outside the gene matches. Looked up from germline, CDR1 is SGHNT and CDR2 is YYREEE (reference sequence). The chain has TRBV5-4 and TRBJ2-3, with 9 bases that match TRBD2. The specimen was PBMCs or T cells enriched from blood (not recorded which). The clonotype was recovered from a woman in her late teens or twenties with acute COVID-19. CDR3 sequence: CASSFASGNTDTQYF. DNA of the CDR3: TGTGCCAGCAGCTTCGCTAGCGGGAACACAGATACGCAGTATTTT.